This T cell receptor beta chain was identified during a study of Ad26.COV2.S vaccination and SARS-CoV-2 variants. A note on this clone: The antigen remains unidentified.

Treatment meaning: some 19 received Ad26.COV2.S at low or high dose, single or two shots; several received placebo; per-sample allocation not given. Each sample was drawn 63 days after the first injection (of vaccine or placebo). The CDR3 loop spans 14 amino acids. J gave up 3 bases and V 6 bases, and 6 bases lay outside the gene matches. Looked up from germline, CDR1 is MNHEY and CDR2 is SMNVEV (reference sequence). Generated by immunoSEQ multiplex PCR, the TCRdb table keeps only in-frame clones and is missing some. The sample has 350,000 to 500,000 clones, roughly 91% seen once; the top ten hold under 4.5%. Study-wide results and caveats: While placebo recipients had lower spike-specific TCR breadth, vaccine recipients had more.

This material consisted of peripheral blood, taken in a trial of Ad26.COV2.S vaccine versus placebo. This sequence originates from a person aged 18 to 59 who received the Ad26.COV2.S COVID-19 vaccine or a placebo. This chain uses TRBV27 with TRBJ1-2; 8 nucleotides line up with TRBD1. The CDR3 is CASRAPGQDYGYTF. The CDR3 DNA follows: TGTGCCAGCAGAGCCCCGGGACAGGACTATGGCTACACCTTC.